Given below is one T cell receptor beta chain in context. This sample was taken from a study of T cell changes during pregnancy in multiple sclerosis. Germline CDR1 reads SGHRS; CDR2 reads YFSETQ. The CDR3 contains 15 residues. The V end lost 3 bases, the J end lost 5 bases, and 17 bases lay between the germline ends. Libraries were prepared by immunoSEQ multiplex PCR; TCRdb keeps only in-frame clonotypes and omits some of them. The data show about 120,000 clones, over 85% seen once. The sequence was obtained from a female donor with multiple sclerosis, enrolled in a pregnancy study. The input for sequencing was peripheral blood, taken before pregnancy. V usage is TRBV5-1 and J usage is TRBJ2-5; a weak D match, TRBD1 (6 bases). The CDR3 nucleotides read TGCGCCAGCAGCTCCCAGGGGTCCACCACGGAGACCCAGTACTTC. Amino acid sequence: CASSSQGSTTETQYF.